The clone carrying this T cell receptor beta chain was observed a few times. The antigen remains undetermined. This sample was taken from a study of CD8 T cells in ankylosing spondylitis. MiXCR was run by TCRdb on the 5' RACE reads, yielding one entry per CDR3 protein. The sample contains over 200,000 distinct CDR3 sequences, around 17% of which appear only once. Study conclusions and caveats: In ankylosing spondylitis blood, a motif of seven to nine highly homologous TCR beta variants appeared characteristic. Previously reported in reactive arthritis synovial fluid and blood were some of the motif variants. The authors reported significant enrichment of disease-linked clones in matched ankylosing spondylitis synovial fluid.

The sequence was obtained from a male donor with ankylosing spondylitis. Material for sequencing was blood, either unsorted or a sorted T cell fraction (not recorded which).

CDR3 nucleotides: TGTGCCAGCAGTTCGTTCGGGACAGGGACAGATACGCAGTATTTT. Amino acids: CASSSFGTGTDTQYF. The genes are TRBV7-8 and TRBJ2-3; 9 bases agree with TRBD1. CDR3 size: 15 residues. The V segment lost 6 bases and the J segment 3 bases; nucleotides outside the gene matches: 7. The germline gives CDR1 SGHVS, CDR2 FQNEAQ.